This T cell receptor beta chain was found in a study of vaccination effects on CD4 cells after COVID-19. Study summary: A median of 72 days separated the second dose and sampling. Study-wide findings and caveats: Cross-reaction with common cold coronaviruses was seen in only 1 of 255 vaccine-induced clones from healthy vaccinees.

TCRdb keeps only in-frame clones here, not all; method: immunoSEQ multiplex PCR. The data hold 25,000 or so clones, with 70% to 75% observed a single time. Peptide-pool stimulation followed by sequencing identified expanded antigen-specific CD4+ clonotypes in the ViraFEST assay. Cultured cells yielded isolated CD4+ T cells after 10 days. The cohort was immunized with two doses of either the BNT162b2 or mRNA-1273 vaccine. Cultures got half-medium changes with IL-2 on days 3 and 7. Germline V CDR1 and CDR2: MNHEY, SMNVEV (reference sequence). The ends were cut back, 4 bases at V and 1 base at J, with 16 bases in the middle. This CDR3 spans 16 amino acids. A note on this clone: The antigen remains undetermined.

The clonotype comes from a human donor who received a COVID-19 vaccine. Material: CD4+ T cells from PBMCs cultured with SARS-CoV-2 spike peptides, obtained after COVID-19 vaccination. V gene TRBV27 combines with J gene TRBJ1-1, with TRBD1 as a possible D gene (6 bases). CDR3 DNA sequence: TGTGCCAGCAGTTCAGGGGCCGTTTATTCGAACACTGAAGCTTTCTTT. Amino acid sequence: CASSSGAVYSNTEAFF.